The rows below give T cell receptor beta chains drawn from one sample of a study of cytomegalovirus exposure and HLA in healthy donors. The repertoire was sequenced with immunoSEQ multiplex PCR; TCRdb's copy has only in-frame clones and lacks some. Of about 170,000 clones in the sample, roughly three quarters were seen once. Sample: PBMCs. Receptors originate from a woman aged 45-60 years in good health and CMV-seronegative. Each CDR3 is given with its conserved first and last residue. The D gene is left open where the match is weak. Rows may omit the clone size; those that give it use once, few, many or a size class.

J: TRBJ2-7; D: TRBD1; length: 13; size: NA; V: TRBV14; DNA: TGTGCCAGCAGCCTGCAGGGGGCCCACGAGCAGTACTTC; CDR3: CASSLQGAHEQYF
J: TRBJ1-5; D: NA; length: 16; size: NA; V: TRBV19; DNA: TGTGCCAGTAGTATGGGCGAGCAAGTACCAAATCAGCCCCAGCATTTT; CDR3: CASSMGEQVPNQPQHF
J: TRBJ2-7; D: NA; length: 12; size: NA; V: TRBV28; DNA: TGTGCCAGCAACAAAGCCCCGGGACACCTACTATTC; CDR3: CASNKAPGHLLF
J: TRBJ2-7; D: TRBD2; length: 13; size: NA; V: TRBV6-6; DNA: TGTGCCAGCAGACCTCGACTAGCGAACGAGCAGTACTTC; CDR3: CASRPRLANEQYF
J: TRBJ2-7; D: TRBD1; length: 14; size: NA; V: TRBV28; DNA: TGTGCCAGCAGTTTCGGGACAGGGGTGAACGAGCAGTACTTC; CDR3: CASSFGTGVNEQYF
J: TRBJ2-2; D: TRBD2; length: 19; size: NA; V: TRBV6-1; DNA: TGTGCCAGCAGTGAACGGGGGGGTCTCCAGAATCGGAACACCGGGGAGCTGTTTTTT; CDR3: CASSERGGLQNRNTGELFF
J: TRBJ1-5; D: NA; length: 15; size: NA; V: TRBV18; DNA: TGTGCCAGCTCCGTATACGGGAGTGGCAATCAGCCCCAGCATTTT; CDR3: CASSVYGSGNQPQHF
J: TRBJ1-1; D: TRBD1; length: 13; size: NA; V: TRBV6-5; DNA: TGTGCCAGCAGTCGAACAGGGGTCGCTGAAGCTTTCTTT; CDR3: CASSRTGVAEAFF
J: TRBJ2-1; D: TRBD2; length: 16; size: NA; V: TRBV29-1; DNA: TGCAGCGCCTTCTCTAGCGGGGGGGCAAATTACAATGAGCAGTTCTTC; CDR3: CSAFSSGGANYNEQFF
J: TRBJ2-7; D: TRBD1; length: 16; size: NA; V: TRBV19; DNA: TGTGCCAGTAGAAACCGTGCCGGGACAGGGGTTGACGAGCAGTACTTC; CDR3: CASRNRAGTGVDEQYF
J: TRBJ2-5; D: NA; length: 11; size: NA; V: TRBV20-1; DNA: TGCAGTGCTACCAGGGAAGAGACCCAGTACTTC; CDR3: CSATREETQYF
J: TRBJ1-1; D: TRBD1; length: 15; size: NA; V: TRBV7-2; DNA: TGTGCCAGCAGCCTGAGGGACAGCTCGAACACTGAAGCTTTCTTT; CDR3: CASSLRDSSNTEAFF
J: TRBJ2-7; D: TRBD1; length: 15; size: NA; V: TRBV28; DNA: TGTGCCAGCAGCAGAACGGGACAGGGGGCTCGGGAGCAGTACTTC; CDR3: CASSRTGQGAREQYF
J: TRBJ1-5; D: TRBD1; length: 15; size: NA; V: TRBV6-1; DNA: TGTGCCAGCAGCTGGGGGACAGATAGCAATCAGCCCCAGCATTTT; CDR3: CASSWGTDSNQPQHF
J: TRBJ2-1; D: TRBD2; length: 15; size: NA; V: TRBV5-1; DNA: TGCGCCAGCAGCTTGGGGACTAGCGGGACGAATGAGCAGTTCTTC; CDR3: CASSLGTSGTNEQFF
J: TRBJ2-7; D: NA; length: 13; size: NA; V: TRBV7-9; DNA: TGTTCCAGCAGCCACGGAGGATACTACGAGCAGTACTTC; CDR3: CSSSHGGYYEQYF
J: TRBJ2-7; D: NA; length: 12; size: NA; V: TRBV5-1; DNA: TGCGCCAGCAGCTTCCCAGGGAACGAGCAGTACTTC; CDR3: CASSFPGNEQYF
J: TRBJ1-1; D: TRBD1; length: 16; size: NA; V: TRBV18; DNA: TGTGCCAGCTCACCACTGGAGGCAGGGGGCAACACTGAAGCTTTCTTT; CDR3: CASSPLEAGGNTEAFF
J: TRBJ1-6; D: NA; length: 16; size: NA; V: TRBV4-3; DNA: TGCGCCAGCAGCCAAGAGGGGGGGAGGAGTTTTTCACCCCTCCACTTT; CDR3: CASSQEGGRSFSPLHF
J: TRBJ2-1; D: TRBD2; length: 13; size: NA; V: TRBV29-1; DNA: TGCAGCGTAGCCACTAGCGCGTACAATGAGCAGTTCTTC; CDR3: CSVATSAYNEQFF
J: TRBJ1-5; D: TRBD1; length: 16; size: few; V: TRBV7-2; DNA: TGTGCCAGCAGCCCAGGACAGGGGGGGAGCAATCAGCCCCAGCATTTT; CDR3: CASSPGQGGSNQPQHF
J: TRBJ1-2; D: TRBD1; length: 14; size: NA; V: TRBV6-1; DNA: TGTGCCCGCAGTGAGACAGGGATGGCCTATGGCTACACCTTC; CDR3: CARSETGMAYGYTF
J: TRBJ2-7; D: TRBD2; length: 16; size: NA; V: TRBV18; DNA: TGTGCCAGCTCACCACCTGGACTAGCGGGAGAAGGCGAGCAGTACTTC; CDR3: CASSPPGLAGEGEQYF
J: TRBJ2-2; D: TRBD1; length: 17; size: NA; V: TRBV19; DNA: TGTGCCAGTAGTGCAAGCCCCGGGACAGGGATAACCGGGGAGCTGTTTTTT; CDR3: CASSASPGTGITGELFF
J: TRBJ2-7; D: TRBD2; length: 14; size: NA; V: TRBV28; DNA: TGTGCCAGCAGCTTCCCGGGAGGCTCCTACGAGCAGTACTTC; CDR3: CASSFPGGSYEQYF
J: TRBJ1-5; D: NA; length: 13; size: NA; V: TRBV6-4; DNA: TGTGCCAGCAGTGACCCCTCGGGAGGGCCCCAGCATTTT; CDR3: CASSDPSGGPQHF
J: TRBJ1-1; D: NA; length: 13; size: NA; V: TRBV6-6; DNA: TGTGCCAGCAGTTTTCAGACAGACACTGAAGCTTTCTTT; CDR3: CASSFQTDTEAFF
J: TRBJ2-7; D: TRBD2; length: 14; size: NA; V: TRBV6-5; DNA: TGTGCCAGCAGTTACGAGCGGGGGGTTTACGAGCAGTACTTC; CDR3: CASSYERGVYEQYF
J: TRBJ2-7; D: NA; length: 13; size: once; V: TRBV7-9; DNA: TGTGCCAGCAGCCTGATTGGGGCCGTCGAGCAGTACTTC; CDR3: CASSLIGAVEQYF
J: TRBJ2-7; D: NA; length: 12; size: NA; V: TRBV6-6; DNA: TGTGCCAGCAGTCCCCCCTCCTACGAGCAGTACTTC; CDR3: CASSPPSYEQYF
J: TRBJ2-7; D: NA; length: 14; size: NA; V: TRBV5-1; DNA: TGCGCCAGCAGCTTGGAACTAGGCTACTACGAGCAGTACTTC; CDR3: CASSLELGYYEQYF
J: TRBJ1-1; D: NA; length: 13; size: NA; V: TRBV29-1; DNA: TGCAGCGTTGATGGACTGATGAACACTGAAGCTTTCTTT; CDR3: CSVDGLMNTEAFF
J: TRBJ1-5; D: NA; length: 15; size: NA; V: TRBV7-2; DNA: TGTGCCAGCAGCTTAGGTTATAGGAATCAGGGGCCCCAGCATTTT; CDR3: CASSLGYRNQGPQHF
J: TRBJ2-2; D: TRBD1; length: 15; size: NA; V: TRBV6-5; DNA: TGTGCCAGCAGAAAGGACAGGGGGCTCACCGGGGAGCTGTTTTTT; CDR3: CASRKDRGLTGELFF
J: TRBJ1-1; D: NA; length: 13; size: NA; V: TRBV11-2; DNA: TGTGCCACCGGGGTCAAAGGGTACACTGAAGCTTTCTTT; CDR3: CATGVKGYTEAFF
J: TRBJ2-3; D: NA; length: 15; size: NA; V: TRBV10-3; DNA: TGTGCCATCAGTGAGCAGGAGGAGTCCACAGATACGCAGTATTTT; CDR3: CAISEQEESTDTQYF
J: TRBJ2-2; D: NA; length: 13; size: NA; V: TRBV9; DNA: TGTGCCAGCAGCGTTGACACAGGCGGGGAGCTGTTTTTT; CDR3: CASSVDTGGELFF